A single sample is the source of the 15 T cell receptor beta chains below, sequenced in a study of blood T cell repertoires in COVID-19 (dated by TCRdb to the early 2020s). Receptor libraries were prepared by the immunoSEQ multiplex PCR assay. In TCRdb, the immuneACCESS table is reduced to in-frame sequences with V and J assigned. These tables do not hold every clone; where another copy was compared, an unresolved V gene accounts for under half, and the others remain unexplained. The sample contains about 220,000 clones, 60% to 85% of them found a single time. Of the sample, about 7% is held by the ten largest clones. Specimen: peripheral blood. The receptor set was obtained from a woman between 70 and 85 years old with acute or convalescent COVID-19.

CDR3 region: CASSLQLGQGGTEAFF. The CDR3 DNA follows: TGCGCCAGCAGCCTTCAATTGGGACAGGGAGGTACTGAAGCTTTCTTT. This chain joins TRBV4-1 and TRBJ1-1; 9 nucleotides agree with TRBD1. CDR1 is MGHRA and CDR2 is YSYEKL in the germline V gene. The V and J ends lost 4 bases and 5 bases, in that order; junction bases with no gene match: 11. The CDR3 spans 16 residues.

This clone came up once. Other DNA sequences within the sample encode an identical CDR3. J is TRBJ1-2 and V is TRBV5-6; D is unresolved. Trimming cost V 1 base and J 2 bases, with 9 bases left between them. The CDR3 consists of 14 residues. Germline-derived CDR1 and CDR2 are SGHDT and YYEEEE. This CDR3 is CASSLPGSNYGYTF. DNA for the CDR3: TGTGCCAGCAGCTTGCCAGGTTCAAACTATGGCTACACCTTC.

V and J are TRBV5-6 and TRBJ2-5; tentatively, D is TRBD1 (5 bases). This CDR3 is 15 amino acids long. Germline CDR1 SGHDT, CDR2 YYEEEE. Trimming took 0 bases from V and 2 from J, leaving 11 bases between them. The CDR3: CASSLGLSGQETQYF. CDR3 sequence (DNA): TGTGCCAGCAGCTTGGGTCTGTCAGGGCAAGAGACCCAGTACTTC.

This rearrangement joins TRBV27 to TRBJ1-5; no reliable D call. V shed 6 bases and J shed 1 base, with 19 bases lying between them. There are 17 residues in the CDR3. Germline V gene data show CDR1 as MNHEY and CDR2 as SMNVEV (reference sequence). DNA of the CDR3: TGTGCCAGCAGCCCTGAAGGAGTTTTTCAGAGCAATCAGCCCCAGCATTTT. Protein sequence: CASSPEGVFQSNQPQHF.

This chain joins TRBV19 and TRBJ1-2; D gene uncertain. Germline lookup yields CDR1 LNHDA and CDR2 SQIVND (reference sequence). The CDR3 covers 11 residues. V shed 9 bases and J shed 0 bases, with 5 bases lying between them. CDR3 sequence: CASAANYGYTF. As DNA, the CDR3 is TGTGCCAGCGCAGCTAACTATGGCTACACCTTC.

CDR3 residues: CASSLISGTQYF. The CDR3, as DNA: TGCGCCAGCAGCTTAATCTCAGGAACCCAGTACTTC. V usage is TRBV5-1 and J usage is TRBJ2-5; D remains unclear. Trimming took off 2 bases at V and 8 bases at J, with 10 bases between the two ends. CDR1 is SGHRS, CDR2 YFSETQ, per germline. This CDR3 contains 12 residues.

This rearrangement joins TRBV19 to TRBJ2-3, with 8 bases fitting TRBD1. CDR3 length: 17 residues. V shed 1 base, J shed 1 base, and the junction held 7 bases outside the gene matches. Germline-derived CDR1 and CDR2 are LNHDA and SQIVND (reference sequence). CDR3 sequence (DNA): TGTGCCAGTAGTATAGGGACAGGGTTTCAGGGCACAGATACGCAGTATTTT. Protein product: CASSIGTGFQGTDTQYF.

In the case of this clone: This sample includes further DNA sequences coding for the same CDR3. J is TRBJ2-5 and V is TRBV10-1; D perhaps matches TRBD2 (6 bases). Trimming pared 0 bases from V and 4 bases from J, leaving 9 bases between. This CDR3 has 14 amino acids. Germline loops: CDR1 WNHNN, CDR2 SYGVQD (reference sequence). CDR3 protein: CASSESGGRETQYF. CDR3 nucleotide sequence: TGCGCCAGCAGTGAGTCTGGGGGGAGAGAGACCCAGTACTTC.

CDR3 sequence reads: CASSLVGSQETQYF. The DNA for the CDR3 is TGTGCCAGCAGCTTGGTGGGCAGTCAAGAGACCCAGTACTTC. The chain joins TRBV5-4 to TRBJ2-5, with D uncertain. This CDR3 contains 14 residues. Germline loops: CDR1 SGHNT, CDR2 YYREEE (reference sequence). The germline V and J ends were trimmed by 0 bases and 2 bases, with 8 bases remaining between them.

CDR3 sequence reads: CASSRRKAGNKETQYF. The CDR3 bases are TGTGCCAGCAGCCGGAGGAAAGCGGGGAACAAAGAGACCCAGTACTTC. This chain links TRBV11-1 with TRBJ2-5, with 7 positions matching TRBD2. Germline V gives CDR1 SGHAT, CDR2 FQDESV (reference sequence). This CDR3 comprises 16 residues. The V gene end was trimmed by 5 bases and the J gene end by 3 bases; junction bases not matched to a gene: 12.

The CDR3 DNA reads as TGCGCCAGCAGCGGCCGGGACCAAGGCGGGGGGCGGGAGCTGTTTTTT. Its translation: CASSGRDQGGGRELFF. The chain uses TRBV5-1 and TRBJ2-2; 8 bases are shared with TRBD2. The V and J ends lost 4 bases and 9 bases, in that order; junction bases with no gene match: 14. CDR3 size: 16 residues. Germline CDR1 is SGHRS and CDR2 is YFSETQ.

The chain has TRBV5-1 and TRBJ2-5, with unresolved D. The CDR3 loop spans 14 amino acids. V shed 4 bases and J shed 5 bases, with 15 bases lying between them. Germline V gene sequence: CDR1 SGHRS, CDR2 YFSETQ. CDR3 nucleotide sequence: TGCGCCAGCAGCCCACAAAGTACGTTGGAGACCCAGTACTTC. Translated, it gives CASSPQSTLETQYF.

This chain links TRBV5-5 with TRBJ1-1, with D unclear. Between the trimmed V and J ends, which lost 2 bases and 12 bases, there was a span of 17 bases. CDR3 length equals 13 residues. Germline CDR1 SGHKS, CDR2 YYEKEE (reference sequence). The CDR3 reads CASSFLSGEGTFF. The DNA for the CDR3 is TGTGCCAGCAGCTTTTTAAGCGGGGAAGGGACTTTCTTT. Variable domain in full (rest from reference TRBV5-5 and TRBJ1-1): DAGVTQSPTHLIKTRGQQVTLRCSPISGHKSVSWYQQVLGQGPQFIFQYYEKEERGRGNFPDRFSARQFPNYSSELNVNALLLGDSALYLCASSFLSGEGTFFGQGTRLTVV.

V is TRBV5-1 and J is TRBJ2-7; TRBD1 matches 9 bases. There are 14 residues in the CDR3. Trimming took 6 bases from V and 2 from J; bases not matched to a gene: 6. The V gene's germline CDR1 is SGHRS and CDR2 YFSETQ. This CDR3 is CASNPGTGPYEQYF. The CDR3 DNA is TGCGCCAGCAATCCCGGGACAGGGCCCTACGAGCAGTACTTC.

The J gene is TRBJ2-3, the V gene TRBV5-4; 8 positions match TRBD1. After removal of 3 bases from V and 4 bases from J, the junction contained 4 bases not matched to a gene. The CDR3 is 14 residues long. CDR1 and CDR2 (germline): SGHNT, YYREEE (reference sequence). CDR3 bases: TGTGCCAGCAGCTCTCAGGGGGCAGCAGATACGCAGTATTTT. This encodes CASSSQGAADTQYF.